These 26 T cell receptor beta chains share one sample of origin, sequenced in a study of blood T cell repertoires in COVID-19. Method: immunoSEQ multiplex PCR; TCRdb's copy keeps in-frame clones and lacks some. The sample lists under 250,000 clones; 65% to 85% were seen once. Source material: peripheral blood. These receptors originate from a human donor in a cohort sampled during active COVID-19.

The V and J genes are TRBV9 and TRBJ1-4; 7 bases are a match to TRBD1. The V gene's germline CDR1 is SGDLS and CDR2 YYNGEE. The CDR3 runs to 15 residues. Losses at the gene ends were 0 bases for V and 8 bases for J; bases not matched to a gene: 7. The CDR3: CASSVAEGAGEKLFF. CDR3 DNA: TGTGCCAGCAGCGTAGCAGAGGGGGCAGGGGAAAAACTGTTTTTT.

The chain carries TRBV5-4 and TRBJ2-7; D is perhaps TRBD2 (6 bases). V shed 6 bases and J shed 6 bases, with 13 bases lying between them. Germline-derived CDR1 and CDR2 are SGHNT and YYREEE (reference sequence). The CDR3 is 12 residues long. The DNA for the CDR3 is TGTGCCAGCACCATTCAGGGAGGCGAGCAGTACTTC. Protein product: CASTIQGGEQYF.

In DNA form, the CDR3 reads TGTGCCAGCAGCGGACGGGACAGGGGGCGGACTGAAGCTTTCTTT. Protein: CASSGRDRGRTEAFF. This chain uses TRBV11-2 with TRBJ1-1; 12 bases line up with TRBD1. Germline V gene sequence: CDR1 SGHAT, CDR2 FQNNGV. The V and J ends lost 5 bases and 5 bases, in that order; junction bases with no gene match: 6. The CDR3 loop spans 15 amino acids.

The CDR3 DNA follows: TGCGCCAGCCAGGGACTAGTTGCAACAGATACGCAGTATTTT. This sequence encodes CASQGLVATDTQYF. This chain uses TRBV5-1 with TRBJ2-3; 8 nucleotides agree with TRBD2. The CDR3 covers 14 residues. The germline CDR1 and CDR2 sequences are SGHRS and YFSETQ. The V gene end was trimmed by 7 bases and the J gene end by 3 bases; junction bases not matched to a gene: 7.

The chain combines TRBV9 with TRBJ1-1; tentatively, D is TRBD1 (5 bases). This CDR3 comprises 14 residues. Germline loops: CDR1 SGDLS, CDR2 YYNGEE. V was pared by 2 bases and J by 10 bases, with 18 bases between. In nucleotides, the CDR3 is TGTGCCAGCAGCGTCTCACCGGGGGACCAAGGAGCTTTCTTT. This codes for CASSVSPGDQGAFF.

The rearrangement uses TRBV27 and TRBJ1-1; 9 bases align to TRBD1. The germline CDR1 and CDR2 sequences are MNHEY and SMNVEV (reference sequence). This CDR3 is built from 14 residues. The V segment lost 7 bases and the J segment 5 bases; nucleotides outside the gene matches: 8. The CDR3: CASTPRTGATEAFF. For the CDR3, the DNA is TGTGCCAGCACCCCCAGGACAGGGGCGACTGAAGCTTTCTTT.

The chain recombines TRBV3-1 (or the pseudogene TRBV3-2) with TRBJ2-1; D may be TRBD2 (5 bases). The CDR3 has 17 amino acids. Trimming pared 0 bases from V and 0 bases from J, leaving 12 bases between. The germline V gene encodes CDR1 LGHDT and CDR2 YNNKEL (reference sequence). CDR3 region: CASSQDIGLPSYNEQFF. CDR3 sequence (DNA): TGTGCCAGCAGCCAAGATATAGGACTCCCCTCCTACAATGAGCAGTTCTTC.

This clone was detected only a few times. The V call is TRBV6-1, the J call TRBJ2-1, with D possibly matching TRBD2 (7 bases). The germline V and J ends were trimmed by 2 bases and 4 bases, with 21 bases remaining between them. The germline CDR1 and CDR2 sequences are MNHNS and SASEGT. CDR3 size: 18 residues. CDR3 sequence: CASSEMGGGATPYNEQFF. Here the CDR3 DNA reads TGTGCCAGCAGTGAAATGGGGGGGGGCGCTACCCCGTACAATGAGCAGTTCTTC.

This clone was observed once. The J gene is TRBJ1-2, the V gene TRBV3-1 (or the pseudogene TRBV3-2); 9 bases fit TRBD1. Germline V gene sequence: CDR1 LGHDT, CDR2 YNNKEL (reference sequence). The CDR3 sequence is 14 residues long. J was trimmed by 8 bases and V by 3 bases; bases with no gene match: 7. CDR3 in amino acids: CASSQNRGQGGYTF. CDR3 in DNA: TGTGCCAGCAGCCAGAACAGGGGGCAGGGGGGCTACACCTTC.

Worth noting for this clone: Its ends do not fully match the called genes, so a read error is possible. The CDR3 DNA reads as TGTGCTAGCAGCTTAGGCCAGGACTCTGCATTAGATACGCAGTATTTT. Translated: CASSLGQDSALDTQYF. This chain uses TRBV7-7 with TRBJ2-3; TRBD2 might be the D (5 bases). The germline V gene encodes CDR1 SSHAT and CDR2 FNYEAQ (reference sequence). This CDR3 has 16 residues. Together with reference TRBV7-7 and TRBJ2-3, the CDR3 gives the full variable domain: GAGVSQSPRYKVTKRGQDVTLRCDPISSHATLYWYQQALGQGPEFLTYFNYEAQPDKSGLPSDRFSAERPEGSISTLTIQRTEQRDSAMYRCASSLGQDSALDTQYFGPGTRLTVL.

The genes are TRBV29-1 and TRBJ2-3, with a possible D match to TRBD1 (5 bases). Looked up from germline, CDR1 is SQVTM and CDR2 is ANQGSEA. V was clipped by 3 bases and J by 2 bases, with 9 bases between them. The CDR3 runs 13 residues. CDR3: CSVETVNTDTQYF. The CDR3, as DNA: TGCAGCGTTGAGACAGTTAACACAGATACGCAGTATTTT.

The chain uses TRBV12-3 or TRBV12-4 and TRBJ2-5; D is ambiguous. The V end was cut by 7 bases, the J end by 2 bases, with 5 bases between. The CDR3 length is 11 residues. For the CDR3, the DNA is TGTGCCAGCACCTTACAAGAGACCCAGTACTTC. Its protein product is CASTLQETQYF.

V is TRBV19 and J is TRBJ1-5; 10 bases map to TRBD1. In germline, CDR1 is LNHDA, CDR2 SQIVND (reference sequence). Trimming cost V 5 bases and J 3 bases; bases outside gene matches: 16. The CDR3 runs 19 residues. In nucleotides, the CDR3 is TGTGCCAGTAGTCGGGAGGGCGTAGGGACAGGGGCTTTCAATCAGCCCCAGCATTTT. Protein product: CASSREGVGTGAFNQPQHF.

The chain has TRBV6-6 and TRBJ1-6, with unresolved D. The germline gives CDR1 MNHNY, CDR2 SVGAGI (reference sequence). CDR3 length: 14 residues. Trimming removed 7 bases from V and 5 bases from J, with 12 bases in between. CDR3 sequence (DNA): TGTGCCAGCACCAAAGCGGGTAATAATTCACCCCTCCACTTT. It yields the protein CASTKAGNNSPLHF.

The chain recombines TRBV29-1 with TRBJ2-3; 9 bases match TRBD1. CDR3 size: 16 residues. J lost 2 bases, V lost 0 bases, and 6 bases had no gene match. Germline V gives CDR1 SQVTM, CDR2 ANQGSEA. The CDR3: CSVEDWGQGPTDTQYF. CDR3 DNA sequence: TGCAGCGTTGAAGATTGGGGACAGGGCCCCACAGATACGCAGTATTTT.

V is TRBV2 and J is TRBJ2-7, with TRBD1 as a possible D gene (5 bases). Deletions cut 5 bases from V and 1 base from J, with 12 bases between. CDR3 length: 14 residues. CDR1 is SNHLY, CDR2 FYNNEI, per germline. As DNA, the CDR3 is TGTGCCAGCAGTACAGGACGGGTTTCCTACGAGCAGTACTTC. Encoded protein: CASSTGRVSYEQYF.

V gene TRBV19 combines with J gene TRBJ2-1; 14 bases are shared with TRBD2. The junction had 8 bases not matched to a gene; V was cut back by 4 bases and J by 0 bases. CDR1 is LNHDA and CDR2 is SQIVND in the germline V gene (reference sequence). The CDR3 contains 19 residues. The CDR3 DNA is TGTGCCAGTAGTAGCGGACTAGCGGGAGGCGGAAGCTCCTACAATGAGCAGTTCTTC. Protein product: CASSSGLAGGGSSYNEQFF.

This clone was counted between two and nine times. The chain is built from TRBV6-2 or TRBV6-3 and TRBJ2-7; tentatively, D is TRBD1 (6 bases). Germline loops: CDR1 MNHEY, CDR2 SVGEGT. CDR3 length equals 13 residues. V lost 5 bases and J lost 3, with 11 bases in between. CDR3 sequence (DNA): TGTGCCAGCAGTCTTGACAGGATCTACGAGCAGTACTTC. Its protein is CASSLDRIYEQYF.

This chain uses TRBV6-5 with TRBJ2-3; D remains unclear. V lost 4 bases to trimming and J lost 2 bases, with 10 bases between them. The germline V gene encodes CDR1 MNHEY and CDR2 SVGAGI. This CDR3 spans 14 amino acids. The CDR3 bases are TGTGCCAGCAGTTCAGGCGTCTCCACAGATACGCAGTATTTT. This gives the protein CASSSGVSTDTQYF.

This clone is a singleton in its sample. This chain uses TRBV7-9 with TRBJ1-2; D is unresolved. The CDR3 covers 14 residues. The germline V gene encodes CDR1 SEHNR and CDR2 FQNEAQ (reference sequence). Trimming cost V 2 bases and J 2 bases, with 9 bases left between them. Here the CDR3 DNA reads TGTGCCAGCAGCTTACGAACGGAGAACTATGGCTACACCTTC. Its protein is CASSLRTENYGYTF.

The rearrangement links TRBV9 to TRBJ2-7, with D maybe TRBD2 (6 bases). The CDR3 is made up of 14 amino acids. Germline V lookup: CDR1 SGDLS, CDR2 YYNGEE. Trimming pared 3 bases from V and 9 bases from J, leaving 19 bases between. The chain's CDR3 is CASSATSAYGGQYF. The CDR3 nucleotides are TGTGCCAGCAGCGCGACTAGTGCCTACGGAGGGCAGTACTTC.

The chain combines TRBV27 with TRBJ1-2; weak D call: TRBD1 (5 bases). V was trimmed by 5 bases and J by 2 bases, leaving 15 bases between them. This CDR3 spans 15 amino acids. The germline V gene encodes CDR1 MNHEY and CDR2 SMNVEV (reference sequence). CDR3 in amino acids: CASSPEAGRNYGYTF. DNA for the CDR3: TGTGCCAGCAGTCCTGAAGCAGGGAGGAACTATGGCTACACCTTC.

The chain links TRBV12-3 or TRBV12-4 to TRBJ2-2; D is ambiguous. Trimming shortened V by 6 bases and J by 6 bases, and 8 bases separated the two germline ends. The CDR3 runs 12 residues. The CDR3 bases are TGTGCCAGCAGCCGAGAGGCCGGGGAGCTGTTTTTT. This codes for CASSREAGELFF.

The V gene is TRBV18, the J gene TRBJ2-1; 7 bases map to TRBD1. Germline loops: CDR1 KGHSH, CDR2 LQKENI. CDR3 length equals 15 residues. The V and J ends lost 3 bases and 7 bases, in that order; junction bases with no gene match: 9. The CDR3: CASSPPIGTENEQFF. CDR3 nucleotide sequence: TGTGCCAGCTCACCCCCAATAGGGACAGAAAATGAGCAGTTCTTC.

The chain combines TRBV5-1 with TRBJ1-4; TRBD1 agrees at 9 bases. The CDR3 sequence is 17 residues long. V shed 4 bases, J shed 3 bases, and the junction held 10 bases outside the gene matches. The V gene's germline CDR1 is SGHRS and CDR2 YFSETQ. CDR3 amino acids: CASSPAGTGNSNEKLFF. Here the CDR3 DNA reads TGCGCCAGCAGCCCGGCCGGGACAGGGAATTCTAATGAAAAACTGTTTTTT.

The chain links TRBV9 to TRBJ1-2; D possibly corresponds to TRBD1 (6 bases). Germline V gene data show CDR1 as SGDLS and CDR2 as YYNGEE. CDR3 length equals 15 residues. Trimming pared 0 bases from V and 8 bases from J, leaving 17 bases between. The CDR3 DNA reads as TGTGCCAGCAGCGTAGAGGGGCAGGGGTACCGGGGCTACACCTTC. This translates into CASSVEGQGYRGYTF.